The 20 T cell receptor beta chains reported below all come from one sample, sequenced in a study of cytomegalovirus exposure and HLA in healthy donors. Here immunoSEQ multiplex PCR was the method, and the copy in TCRdb shows in-frame clones only, minus some. Counted here are about 160,000 clones, roughly 84% occurring once; the ten biggest clones make up about 10%. The sequenced sample consisted of PBMCs. The source of these receptors is a man aged 25 to 40 in good health and CMV-seropositive.

This rearrangement joins TRBV2 to TRBJ2-1; D remains ambiguous. V lost 1 base and J lost 10, with 8 bases in between. CDR1 SNHLY and CDR2 FYNNEI come from the germline V gene. This CDR3 is 12 amino acids long. The CDR3 nucleotides are TGTGCCAGCAGTGAAGACAACGGGGAGCAGTTCTTC. Its translation: CASSEDNGEQFF.

This chain uses TRBV28 with TRBJ1-3; perhaps TRBD1 as D (5 bases). Germline V gene data show CDR1 as MDHEN and CDR2 as SYDVKM. This CDR3 region has 13 residues. The V end was cut by 6 bases, the J end by 4 bases, with 10 bases between. Here the CDR3 reads CASRRQTGNTIYF. CDR3 sequence (DNA): TGTGCCAGCAGACGACAGACAGGAAACACCATATATTTT.

The chain links TRBV2 to TRBJ2-2; tentative D call: TRBD2 (5 bases). The CDR3 is 12 residues long. Germline V CDR1 and CDR2: SNHLY, FYNNEI. The V end was cut by 8 bases, the J end by 2 bases, with 6 bases between. The CDR3 DNA sequence: TGTGCCAGCGGAGGTAACACCGGGGAGCTGTTTTTT. This encodes CASGGNTGELFF.

The gene calls are TRBV4-1 and TRBJ2-7, with a possible D match to TRBD1 (6 bases). Trimming took 0 bases from V and 6 from J, leaving 12 bases between them. From germline, CDR1 is MGHRA and CDR2 YSYEKL. The CDR3 has 14 amino acids. CDR3 protein: CASSQDRTAREQYF. CDR3 DNA sequence: TGCGCCAGCAGCCAAGATAGGACAGCCCGCGAGCAGTACTTC.

This clone appeared a few times. This chain connects TRBV4-1 to TRBJ2-7, with D possibly being TRBD2 (6 bases). This CDR3 contains 15 residues. Trimming stripped 0 bases from V and 2 bases from J, with 11 bases between. Germline V lookup: CDR1 MGHRA, CDR2 YSYEKL. CDR3 residues: CASSQDDSGAYEQYF. Written as DNA, the CDR3 is TGCGCCAGCAGCCAAGATGATAGCGGAGCCTACGAGCAGTACTTC.

The chain joins TRBV28 to TRBJ1-2, with D perhaps TRBD1 (5 bases). The CDR3 covers 14 residues. Trimming removed 8 bases from V and 6 bases from J, with 19 bases in between. Germline values: CDR1 MDHEN, CDR2 SYDVKM. DNA of the CDR3: TGTGCCAGCTATACCACGGAGGAGGGACATGGCTACACCTTC. This codes for CASYTTEEGHGYTF.

The sample holds a few counts of this clone. J is TRBJ1-6 and V is TRBV5-1; 9 nucleotides line up with TRBD1. With 4 bases clipped from V and 10 bases from J, the junction kept 6 bases outside the gene matches. Germline CDR1 is SGHRS and CDR2 is YFSETQ. The CDR3 totals 14 residues. The CDR3 sequence is CASSDGTGRSPLHF. CDR3 nucleotide sequence: TGCGCCAGCAGCGACGGGACAGGGCGATCACCCCTCCACTTT.

The chain links TRBV28 to TRBJ2-3; tentative D call: TRBD2 (5 bases). Germline lookup yields CDR1 MDHEN and CDR2 SYDVKM. The length of the CDR3 is 15 residues. Trimming stripped 8 bases from V and 0 bases from J, with 15 bases between. The CDR3 sequence: CASSPSGISTDTQYF. The CDR3 DNA sequence: TGTGCCAGCTCCCCGAGCGGAATTAGCACAGATACGCAGTATTTT.

This clone was seen more than once but under ten times. The chain combines TRBV27 with TRBJ2-3, with TRBD2 as a possible D gene (6 bases). V gave up 0 bases and J gave up 0 bases, with 13 bases separating them. The CDR3 is 17 amino acids. Germline loops: CDR1 MNHEY, CDR2 SMNVEV (reference sequence). CDR3 bases: TGTGCCAGCAGTTTATCTCTTACGACTAGGAGCACAGATACGCAGTATTTT. Protein: CASSLSLTTRSTDTQYF.

This chain joins TRBV4-3 and TRBJ1-1; no reliable D call. The V end lost 1 base, the J end lost 3 bases, and 6 bases lay between the germline ends. Germline CDR1 reads LGHNA; CDR2 reads YSLEER. The length of the CDR3 is 13 residues. CDR3 sequence (DNA): TGCGCCAGCAGCCAAGCCGGTGACACTGAAGCTTTCTTT. The encoded protein is CASSQAGDTEAFF.

This clone was recorded many times. This sequence joins TRBV5-4 and TRBJ2-3; 8 bases are a match to TRBD1. V shed 0 bases and J 3 bases; nucleotides not matched to a gene: 9. CDR3 length: 17 amino acids. Per germline, CDR1 SGHNT and CDR2 YYREEE (reference sequence). The CDR3 loop is CASSLDGQGGLTDTQYF. The CDR3 coding sequence is TGTGCCAGCAGCTTGGATGGACAGGGAGGATTGACAGATACGCAGTATTTT.

This chain connects TRBV2 to TRBJ2-5; 8 bases agree with TRBD1. V lost 4 bases and J lost 5; bases outside the gene matches: 3. CDR3 length: 13 amino acids. In germline, CDR1 is SNHLY, CDR2 FYNNEI. As DNA, the CDR3 is TGTGCCAGCAGTGGACAGGGGTTGGAGACCCAGTACTTC. Protein product: CASSGQGLETQYF. The full variable domain, completed using reference TRBV2 and TRBJ2-5, is EPEVTQTPSHQVTQMGQEVILRCVPISNHLYFYWYRQILGQKVEFLVSFYNNEISEKSEIFDDQFSVERPDGSNFTLKIRSTKLEDSAMYFCASSGQGLETQYFGPGTRLLVL.

The chain uses TRBV7-9 and TRBJ2-1; possible D gene TRBD2, 5 bases. Germline CDR1 SEHNR, CDR2 FQNEAQ (reference sequence). There are 13 residues in the CDR3. Trimming cost V 3 bases and J 6 bases, with 9 bases left between them. For the CDR3, the DNA is TGTGCCAGCAGCTTCGGGAACCGCAATGAGCAGTTCTTC. It specifies CASSFGNRNEQFF.

There are a few counts of this clone. V is TRBV11-2 and J is TRBJ2-7; D is perhaps TRBD1 (5 bases). The CDR3 runs to 12 residues. The germline CDR1 and CDR2 sequences are SGHAT and FQNNGV. V lost 1 base, J lost 5 bases, and 6 bases lay in between. The DNA of the CDR3 is TGTGCCAGCAGCTTAGGGGGCCACGAGCAGTACTTC. This sequence encodes CASSLGGHEQYF. The variable domain in full, with the rest retrieved from reference TRBV11-2 and TRBJ2-7, is EAGVAQSPRYKIIEKRQSVAFWCNPISGHATLYWYQQILGQGPKLLIQFQNNGVVDDSQLPKDRFSAERLKGVDSTLKIQPAKLEDSAVYLCASSLGGHEQYFGPGTRLTVT.

A single count supports this clone. The gene calls are TRBV6-5 and TRBJ2-2, with D unresolved. Germline V gene sequence: CDR1 MNHEY, CDR2 SVGAGI. The CDR3 has 13 amino acids. Deletions cut 6 bases from V and 7 bases from J, with 12 bases between. This chain's CDR3 is CASSLRGIGELFF. In nucleotides, the CDR3 is TGTGCCAGCAGCCTGCGCGGCATCGGGGAGCTGTTTTTT.

The V call is TRBV20-1, the J call TRBJ1-2; no clear D gene. From germline, CDR1 is DFQATT and CDR2 SNEGSKA (reference sequence). This CDR3 has 11 residues. In nucleotides, the CDR3 is TGCAGCCCGTCAGCTAACTATGGCTACACCTTC. Amino acids: CSPSANYGYTF.

V is TRBV27 and J is TRBJ2-7, with TRBD1 matching 7 bases. With 5 bases clipped from V and 6 bases from J, the junction kept 16 bases outside the gene matches. This CDR3 comprises 16 residues. Germline lookup yields CDR1 MNHEY and CDR2 SMNVEV (reference sequence). CDR3 nucleotide sequence: TGTGCCAGCAGTCCGAGCGACAGGGCTTTCCTTGGCGAGCAGTACTTC. Residues: CASSPSDRAFLGEQYF.

The gene calls are TRBV30 and TRBJ2-7, with 9 nucleotides matching TRBD1. The CDR3 has 14 residues. In germline, CDR1 is GTSNPN, CDR2 SVGIG (reference sequence). V lost 1 base to trimming and J lost 2 bases; unmatched junction nucleotides: 3. CDR3 sequence: CAWSGDRDTYEQYF. The CDR3 region has the DNA TGTGCCTGGAGTGGGGACAGGGACACCTACGAGCAGTACTTC.

The chain combines TRBV28 with TRBJ1-4; 9 positions match TRBD1. The CDR3 loop spans 15 amino acids. V was pared by 6 bases and J by 8 bases, with 10 bases of the junction left unmatched. CDR1 MDHEN and CDR2 SYDVKM come from the germline V gene. The CDR3 is CASRWPGQGREKLFF. CDR3 nucleotide sequence: TGTGCCAGCAGATGGCCGGGACAGGGTAGAGAAAAACTGTTTTTT. The whole variable domain, filled in from reference TRBV28 and TRBJ1-4, reads DVKVTQSSRYLVKRTGEKVFLECVQDMDHENMFWYRQDPGLGLRLIYFSYDVKMKEKGDIPEGYSVSREKKERFSLILESASTNQTSMYLCASRWPGQGREKLFFGSGTQLSVL.

The genes are TRBV5-4 and TRBJ1-2; TRBD1 is a possible D gene (5 bases). V dropped 0 bases and J dropped 3 bases, with 15 bases sitting between them. CDR1 is SGHNT, CDR2 YYREEE, per germline (reference sequence). This CDR3 is built from 16 residues. In DNA form, the CDR3 reads TGTGCCAGCAGCTTGGATAATGGGGGGTCGGACTATGGCTACACCTTC. Amino acid sequence: CASSLDNGGSDYGYTF.